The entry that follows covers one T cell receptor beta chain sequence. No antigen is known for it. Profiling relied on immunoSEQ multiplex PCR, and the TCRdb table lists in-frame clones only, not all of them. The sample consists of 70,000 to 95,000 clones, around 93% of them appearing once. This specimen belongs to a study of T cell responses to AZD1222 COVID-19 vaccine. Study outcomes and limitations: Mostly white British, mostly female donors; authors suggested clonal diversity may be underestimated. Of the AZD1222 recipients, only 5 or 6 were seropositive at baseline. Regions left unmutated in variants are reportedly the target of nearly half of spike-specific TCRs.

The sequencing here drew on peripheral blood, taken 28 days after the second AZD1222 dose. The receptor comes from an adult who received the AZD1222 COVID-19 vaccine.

The CDR3 reads CASSLYLTDGGGYTF. For the CDR3, the DNA is TGTGCCAGCAGCTTGTATCTCACGGACGGAGGTGGCTACACCTTC. The rearrangement links TRBV5-4 to TRBJ1-2; D is undetermined. The V end was cut by 1 base, the J end by 7 bases, with 17 bases between. CDR1 is SGHNT, CDR2 YYREEE, per germline (reference sequence). The CDR3 is 15 residues long.